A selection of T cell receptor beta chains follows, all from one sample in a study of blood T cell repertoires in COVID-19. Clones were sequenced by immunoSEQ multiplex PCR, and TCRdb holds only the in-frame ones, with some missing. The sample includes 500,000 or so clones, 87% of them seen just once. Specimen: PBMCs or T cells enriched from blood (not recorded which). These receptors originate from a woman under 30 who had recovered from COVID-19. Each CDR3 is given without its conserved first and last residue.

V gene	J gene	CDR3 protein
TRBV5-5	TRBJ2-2	ASSRTGGMAGELF
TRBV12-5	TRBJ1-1	ASARTGFEVMNTEAF
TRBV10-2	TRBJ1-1	ARADSLNTEAF
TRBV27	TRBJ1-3	ASSPPYNRELSGNTIY
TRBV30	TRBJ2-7	AWKEGGQLMVEQY
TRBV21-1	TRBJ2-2	ASTSGLAGVKGTGELF
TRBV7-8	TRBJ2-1	ASSIKYYGGAGTNEQF
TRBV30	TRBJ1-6	AWSRGSNSPLH
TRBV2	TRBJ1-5	ASTRARDQPQH
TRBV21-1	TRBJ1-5	ASISGEWGSTNQPQH
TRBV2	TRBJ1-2	ASSETDRGSSNYGYT
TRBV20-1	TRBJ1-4	SASEKQTNEKLF
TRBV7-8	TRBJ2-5	ASSLWWAQETQY
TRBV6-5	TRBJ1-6	ASSYSSGGRNSPLH
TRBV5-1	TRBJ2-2	ASSLRVLAGTTGELF
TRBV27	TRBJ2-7	ASVSSMGQGRYEQY
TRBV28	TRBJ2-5	ASRTPLAGVETQY
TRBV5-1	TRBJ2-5	ASSLRTGETQY
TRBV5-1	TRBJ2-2	ASSTGQGFTGELF
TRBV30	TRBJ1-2	AWSWAISVYGYT
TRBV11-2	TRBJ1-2	ASSPWDSPNYGYT
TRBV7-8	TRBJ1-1	ASSLDLNRLEAF
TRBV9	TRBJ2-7	ASSPAGQTDSYEQY
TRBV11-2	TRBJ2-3	ASSTSTDTQY
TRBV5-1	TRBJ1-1	ASSPNPTGATEAF
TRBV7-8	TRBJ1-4	ASSSYGDRDEKLF
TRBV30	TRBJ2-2	AWSVGRLTGELF
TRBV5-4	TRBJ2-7	ASSVGQSSYEQY
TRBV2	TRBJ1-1	ASSEGPGGEAF
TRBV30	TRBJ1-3	AWQSGGGGNTIY
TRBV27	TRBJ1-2	ASRRGQGVNYGYT
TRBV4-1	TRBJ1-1	ASSPPGQGGPQNTEAF
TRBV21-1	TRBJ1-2	ASLSPGTPNGYT
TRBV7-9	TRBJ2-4	ASSGSRDRGPKNIQY
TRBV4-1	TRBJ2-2	ASSMEGAGELF
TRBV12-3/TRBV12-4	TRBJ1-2	ASSFGDSYT
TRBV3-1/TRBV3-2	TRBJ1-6	ASSPMAGQDSPLH
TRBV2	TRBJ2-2	ASIGGGTNTGELF
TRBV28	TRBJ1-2	ASSSPGQGGEYGYT
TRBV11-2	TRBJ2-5	ASSPWTGETQY
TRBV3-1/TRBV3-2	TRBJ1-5	ASSSSGSNQPQH
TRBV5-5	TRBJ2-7	ASSLDPGPTTTYEQY